The rows below give T cell receptor beta chains drawn from one sample of a study of blood T cell repertoires in COVID-19. Clones were sequenced by immunoSEQ multiplex PCR, and TCRdb holds only the in-frame ones, with some missing. The table lists fewer than 350,000 clones, roughly 85% of them singletons. The sequenced sample consisted of PBMCs or T cells enriched from blood (not recorded which). The receptors were gathered from a middle-aged woman who had recovered from COVID-19. CDR3s include the opening cysteine and the closing phenylalanine or tryptophan. A D gene is named only where the DNA matches it firmly. Size is omitted from some rows. Given values are once, few, many or a class for expanded clones.

j_call | clone_size | v_call | d_call | cdr3_aa | cdr3_nt
TRBJ2-7 | . | TRBV4-3 | . | CASSSSVGGLYEQYF | TGCGCCAGCAGCTCTAGTGTCGGGGGGCTCTACGAGCAGTACTTC
TRBJ2-1 | . | TRBV7-2 | TRBD2 | CASSRKGTSGRHEQFF | TGTGCCAGCAGCCGCAAGGGGACTAGCGGGAGGCATGAGCAGTTCTTC
TRBJ2-3 | . | TRBV11-2 | . | CASSFGGGRVRNTDTQYF | TGTGCCAGCAGCTTCGGTGGGGGCAGGGTTCGGAACACAGATACGCAGTATTTT
TRBJ2-5 | . | TRBV7-3 | . | CASSLSGRIPETQYF | TGTGCCAGCAGCTTATCCGGGAGAATCCCAGAGACCCAGTACTTC
TRBJ2-1 | . | TRBV6-2/TRBV6-3 | . | CASSFRRFVNNEQFF | TGTGCCAGCAGTTTCCGGAGGTTCGTCAACAATGAGCAGTTCTTC
TRBJ2-7 | . | TRBV4-2 | TRBD2 | CASSLSGVLGEQYF | TGTGCCAGCAGCCTAAGCGGGGTATTGGGCGAGCAGTACTTC
TRBJ1-4 | . | TRBV19 | . | CASSKEGVGDEKLFF | TGTGCCAGTAGCAAAGAGGGGGTCGGGGATGAAAAACTGTTTTTT
TRBJ1-6 | . | TRBV27 | . | CASSPSVYSPLHF | TGTGCCAGCAGTCCCTCCGTTTATTCACCCCTCCACTTT
TRBJ1-5 | . | TRBV19 | TRBD1 | CASSSPRGMDQPQHF | TGTGCCAGTAGTTCCCCCAGGGGGATGGATCAGCCCCAGCATTTT
TRBJ2-1 | . | TRBV10-3 | . | CAMGHLSYNEQFF | TGTGCCATGGGACACCTCTCCTACAATGAGCAGTTCTTC
TRBJ2-6 | . | TRBV28 | TRBD2 | CASSSPGLAPSGANVLTF | TGTGCCAGCAGTTCTCCGGGACTAGCGCCATCTGGGGCCAACGTCCTGACTTTC
TRBJ2-7 | . | TRBV29-1 | . | CSALRGPSYEQYF | TGCAGCGCCCTCCGGGGTCCCTCCTACGAGCAGTACTTC
TRBJ2-3 | once | TRBV19 | . | CATRQLPPDTQYF | TGTGCCACCAGACAGCTCCCTCCGGATACGCAGTATTTT
TRBJ2-3 | . | TRBV7-8 | . | CASSLADGTADTQYF | TGTGCCAGCAGCTTAGCAGACGGAACAGCAGATACGCAGTATTTT
TRBJ2-1 | . | TRBV10-1 | . | CACRRPMVLYNEQFF | TGCGCCTGCCGCCGCCCGATGGTTCTATACAATGAGCAGTTCTTC
TRBJ1-1 | . | TRBV10-3 | . | CATAGDTEAFF | TGTGCCACCGCCGGTGACACTGAAGCTTTCTTT
TRBJ2-1 | once | TRBV6-2/TRBV6-3 | TRBD1 | CASSSTGQGQMRQFF | TGTGCCAGCAGTTCCACGGGACAGGGCCAAATGAGGCAGTTCTTC
TRBJ1-4 | . | TRBV2 | . | CASRSRSTNEKLFF | TGTGCCAGCAGATCCCGGTCAACTAATGAAAAACTGTTTTTT
TRBJ1-5 | few | TRBV24-1 | . | CATSENTDTSNQPQHF | TGTGCCACCAGTGAGAACACTGACACTTCCAATCAGCCCCAGCATTTT
TRBJ2-1 | . | TRBV29-1 | TRBD2 | CSANKRLAGYNEQFF | TGCAGCGCTAACAAGAGGCTAGCGGGGTACAATGAGCAGTTCTTC
TRBJ2-7 | . | TRBV11-2 | . | CASSSYTGSHEQYF | TGTGCCAGCAGCTCGTACACAGGGTCCCACGAGCAGTACTTC
TRBJ1-1 | . | TRBV30 | . | CASLGDLHTEAFF | TGTGCCTCCCTAGGGGATTTACACACTGAAGCTTTCTTT
TRBJ2-7 | . | TRBV19 | TRBD1 | CASSGQQNYEQYF | TGTGCCAGTTCGGGACAGCAAAACTACGAGCAGTACTTC
TRBJ1-6 | . | TRBV30 | . | CAWSSSRSPLHF | TGTGCCTGGAGTTCTAGTAGGTCACCCCTCCACTTT
TRBJ2-1 | . | TRBV7-2 | TRBD2 | CASSSGLVPHEQFF | TGTGCCAGCAGCTCCGGACTAGTTCCCCATGAGCAGTTCTTC
TRBJ2-3 | once | TRBV6-5 | . | CASRGGGGGDTQYF | TGTGCCAGCAGAGGAGGGGGGGGAGGGGATACGCAGTATTTT
TRBJ1-1 | . | TRBV5-4 | . | CASSRTRLPGTEAFF | TGTGCCAGCAGCAGAACCCGGCTCCCAGGGACTGAAGCTTTCTTT
TRBJ2-3 | once | TRBV7-9 | . | CASSLVDQGLRADTQYF | TGTGCCAGCAGCTTAGTAGACCAGGGGCTCAGGGCAGATACGCAGTATTTT